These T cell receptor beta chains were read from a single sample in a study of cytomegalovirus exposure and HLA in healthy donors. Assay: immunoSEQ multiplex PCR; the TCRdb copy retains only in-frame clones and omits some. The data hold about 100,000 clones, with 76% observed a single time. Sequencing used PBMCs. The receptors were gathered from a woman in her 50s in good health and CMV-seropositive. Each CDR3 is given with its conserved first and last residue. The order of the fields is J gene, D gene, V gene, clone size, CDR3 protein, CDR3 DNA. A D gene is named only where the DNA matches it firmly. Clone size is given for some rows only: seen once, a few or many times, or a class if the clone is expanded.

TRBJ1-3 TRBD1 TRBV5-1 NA CASSMGPRQGDTIYF TGCGCCAGCAGCATGGGGCCGAGACAGGGTGACACCATATATTTT
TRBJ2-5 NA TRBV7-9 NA CASSLVSAGRVETQYF TGTGCCAGCAGCTTAGTTTCCGCGGGGCGGGTCGAGACCCAGTACTTC
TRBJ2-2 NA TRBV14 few CASRSGDFNTGELFF TGTGCCAGCAGATCGGGGGACTTCAACACCGGGGAGCTGTTTTTT
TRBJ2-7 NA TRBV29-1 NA CSVPRGFNDEQYF TGCAGCGTCCCCCGCGGCTTTAACGACGAGCAGTACTTC
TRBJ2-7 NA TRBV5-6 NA CASSAGTQTYEQYF TGTGCCAGCTCTGCCGGGACACAGACCTACGAGCAGTACTTC
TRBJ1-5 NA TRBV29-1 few CSVGDLGSPQHF TGCAGCGTTGGGGACTTGGGCTCGCCCCAGCATTTT
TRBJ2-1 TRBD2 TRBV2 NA CASSEGLAGGNEQFF TGTGCCAGCAGTGAAGGGCTAGCGGGAGGGAATGAGCAGTTCTTC
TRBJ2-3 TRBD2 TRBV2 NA CASTEGGGTQYF TGTGCCAGCACCGAGGGCGGGGGTACGCAGTATTTT
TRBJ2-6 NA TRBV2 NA CASNREGANVLTF TGTGCCAGCAATCGGGAGGGGGCCAACGTCCTGACTTTC
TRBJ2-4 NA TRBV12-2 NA CASRLGGSDVAKNIQYF TGTGCAAGTCGCTTAGGGGGCTCGGACGTAGCCAAAAACATTCAGTACTTC
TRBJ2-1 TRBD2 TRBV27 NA CASSPIPFSGRARSYNEQFF TGTGCCAGCAGCCCGATTCCCTTTAGCGGGAGGGCCAGGTCCTACAATGAGCAGTTCTTC
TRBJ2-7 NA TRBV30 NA CAWSTPLFPTYEQYF TGTGCCTGGAGTACTCCCCTTTTCCCTACCTACGAGCAGTACTTC
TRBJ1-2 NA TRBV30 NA CAWSVRGRGNGYTF TGTGCCTGGAGTGTACGTGGGAGGGGAAATGGCTACACCTTC
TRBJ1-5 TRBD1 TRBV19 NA CASSFRDSGQPQHF TGTGCCAGTAGTTTCCGGGACAGTGGTCAGCCCCAGCATTTT
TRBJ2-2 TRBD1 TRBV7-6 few CASSRDRVTGELFF TGTGCCAGCAGCAGGGACAGGGTAACCGGGGAGCTGTTTTTT
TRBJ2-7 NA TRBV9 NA CASSVEGGGSEQYF TGTGCCAGCAGCGTAGAGGGGGGAGGGAGCGAGCAGTACTTC
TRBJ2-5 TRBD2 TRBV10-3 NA CAISDGRGGQETQYF TGTGCCATCAGTGACGGGCGGGGGGGCCAAGAGACCCAGTACTTC
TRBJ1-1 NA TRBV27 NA CASSDLGWTEAFF TGTGCCAGCAGTGACCTCGGGTGGACTGAAGCTTTCTTT
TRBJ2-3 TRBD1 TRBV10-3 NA CAISHLTGSTDTQYF TGTGCCATCAGCCACTTGACAGGGAGCACAGATACGCAGTATTTT
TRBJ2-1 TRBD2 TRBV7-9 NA CASSDGLAGSDEQFF TGTGCCAGCAGCGATGGACTAGCGGGAAGTGATGAGCAGTTCTTC
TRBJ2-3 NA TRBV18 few CASSLQGHTDTQYF TGTGCCAGCTCACTTCAGGGTCACACAGATACGCAGTATTTT
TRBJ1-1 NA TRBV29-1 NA CSITQGTYTEAFF TGCAGCATCACCCAGGGTACTTACACTGAAGCTTTCTTT
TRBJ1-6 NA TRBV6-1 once CASSERVGQGNSPLHF TGTGCCAGCAGTGAACGGGTTGGCCAGGGGAATTCACCCCTCCACTTT
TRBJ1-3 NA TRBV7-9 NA CASSWHRETNTIYF TGTGCCAGCAGCTGGCATCGGGAAACAAACACCATATATTTT
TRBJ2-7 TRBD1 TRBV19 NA CASSIASSSGTGPYEQYF TGTGCCAGTAGTATTGCTTCCTCCTCCGGGACAGGACCCTACGAGCAGTACTTC
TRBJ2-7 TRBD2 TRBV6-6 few CASTPGTRLAYEQYF TGTGCCAGCACACCCGGGACTAGGCTGGCCTACGAGCAGTACTTC
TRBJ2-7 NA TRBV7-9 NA CASSFRSDSPYEQYF TGTGCCAGCAGCTTTCGTTCGGACAGTCCCTACGAGCAGTACTTC
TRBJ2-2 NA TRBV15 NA CATSRVLEAGELFF TGTGCCACCAGCAGAGTTTTGGAGGCCGGGGAGCTGTTTTTT
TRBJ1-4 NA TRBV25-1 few CASSGGGKLFF TGTGCCAGCAGCGGGGGAGGAAAACTGTTTTTT
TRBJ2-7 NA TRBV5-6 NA CASSVMGQSYEQYF TGTGCCAGCAGCGTTATGGGGCAGTCCTACGAGCAGTACTTC
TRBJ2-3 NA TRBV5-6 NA CASSPRQDSTQYF TGTGCCAGCAGCCCCCGACAGGACTCTACGCAGTATTTT
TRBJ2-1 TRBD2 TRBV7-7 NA CASSLASGSDNEQFF TGTGCTAGCAGCTTGGCTAGCGGGTCTGACAATGAGCAGTTCTTC
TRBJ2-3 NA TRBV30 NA CAWRPSYTDTQYF TGTGCCTGGAGACCCTCCTACACAGATACGCAGTATTTT
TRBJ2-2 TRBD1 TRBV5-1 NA CASSVAPRTGLRDGELFF TGCGCCAGCAGCGTGGCCCCCCGGACAGGGTTAAGGGACGGGGAGCTGTTTTTT
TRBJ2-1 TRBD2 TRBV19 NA CASSATSHINEQFF TGTGCCAGTAGTGCGACTAGCCATATCAATGAGCAGTTCTTC
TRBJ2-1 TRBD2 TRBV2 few CASLQSGSNEQFF TGTGCCAGCCTACAGAGCGGGAGCAATGAGCAGTTCTTC
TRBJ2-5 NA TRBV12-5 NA CASGLGGGRQETQYF TGTGCTAGTGGTTTGGGTGGTGGGCGTCAAGAGACCCAGTACTTC
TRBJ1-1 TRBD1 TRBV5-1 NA CASSSDRFTEAFF TGCGCCAGCAGCTCGGACAGGTTCACTGAAGCTTTCTTT
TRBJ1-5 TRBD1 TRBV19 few CASSMGQGRDSNQPQHF TGTGCCAGTAGTATGGGACAGGGGAGGGATAGCAATCAGCCCCAGCATTTT
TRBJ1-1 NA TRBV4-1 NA CASSQRAGGGGLDTEAFF TGCGCCAGCAGCCAAAGAGCGGGGGGCGGTGGTTTGGACACTGAAGCTTTCTTT
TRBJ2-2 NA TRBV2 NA CASSVGRGGELFF TGTGCCAGCAGTGTCGGACGGGGAGGGGAGCTGTTTTTT
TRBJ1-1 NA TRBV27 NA CASSPGGLNTEAFF TGTGCCAGCAGTCCCGGAGGCCTGAACACTGAAGCTTTCTTT
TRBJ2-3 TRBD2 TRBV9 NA CASSVGTSGGAGTDTQYF TGTGCCAGCAGCGTAGGGACTAGCGGGGGGGCTGGCACAGATACGCAGTATTTT
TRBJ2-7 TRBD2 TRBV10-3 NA CAIRTSGIEQYF TGTGCCATCCGGACTAGCGGTATCGAGCAGTACTTC
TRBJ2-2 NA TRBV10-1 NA CASSEAAGPGELFF TGCGCCAGCAGTGAAGCCGCAGGGCCCGGGGAGCTGTTTTTT
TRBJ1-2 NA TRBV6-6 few CASRRGLDYGYTF TGTGCCAGCAGACGGGGGTTGGACTATGGCTACACCTTC
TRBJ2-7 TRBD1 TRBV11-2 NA CASSSLRGQFYEQYF TGTGCCAGCAGCTCTCTTAGGGGACAGTTCTACGAGCAGTACTTC
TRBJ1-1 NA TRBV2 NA CASTLGEGTEAFF TGTGCCAGCACCCTAGGTGAGGGCACTGAAGCTTTCTTT
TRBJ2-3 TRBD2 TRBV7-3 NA CASSLGLAGAFTDTQYF TGTGCCAGCAGCCTCGGACTAGCGGGGGCATTCACAGATACGCAGTATTTT
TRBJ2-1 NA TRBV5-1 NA CASSFAGFGYNEQFF TGCGCCAGCAGCTTCGCGGGTTTCGGGTACAATGAGCAGTTCTTC
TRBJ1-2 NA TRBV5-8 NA CASSPRSLAGYTF TGTGCCAGCAGCCCCCGCAGTTTGGCTGGCTACACCTTC
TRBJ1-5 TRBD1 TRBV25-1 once CASRLGQGNQPQHF TGTGCCAGCAGATTAGGACAGGGGAATCAGCCCCAGCATTTT
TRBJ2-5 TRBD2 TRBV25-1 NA CASSEGGSLGVEYF TGTGCCAGCAGTGAGGGCGGGAGCTTGGGGGTCGAGTACTTC
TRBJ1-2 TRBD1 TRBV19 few CASNDRGNGYTF TGTGCCAGCAATGACAGGGGAAATGGCTACACCTTC
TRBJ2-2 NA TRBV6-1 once CASSPDSPGLFF TGTGCCAGCAGCCCTGACAGCCCAGGGCTGTTTTTT
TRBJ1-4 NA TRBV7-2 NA CASSPTGGFKEKLFF TGTGCCAGCAGCCCCACGGGGGGGTTTAAGGAAAAACTGTTTTTT
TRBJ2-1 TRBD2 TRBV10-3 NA CAISEPGGFSGIISEQFF TGTGCCATCAGTGAGCCCGGAGGATTTAGCGGGATTATTAGTGAGCAGTTCTTC